The text below deals with one TCR beta chain. The entry originates in a study of shared clonotypes between healthy human individuals. Assay execution proceeded at the deep level. Libraries were prepared by immunoSEQ multiplex PCR; TCRdb keeps only in-frame clonotypes and omits some of them. The table shows 650,000 to 700,000 clones, with roughly 91% occurring only once. The CDR3 totals 15 residues. The germline V gene has CDR1 SGDLS and CDR2 YYNGEE. Trimming at V came to 3 bases and at J to 2 bases, leaving 8 bases not matched to a gene. V usage is TRBV9 and J usage is TRBJ2-7; 7 positions agree with TRBD1. Sequenced input: memory CD8+ T cells from PBMCs. Documented subset: CD45RO+ cells pooled with CCR7-negative TemRA cells. The TCR was taken from a man between 18 and 35 years old in good health. Some clones in this sample may be carry-over from other donors' samples. Here the CDR3 DNA reads TGTGCCAGCAGCGCCCACCCGACAGGGACCTACGAGCAGTACTTC. Its translation: CASSAHPTGTYEQYF.